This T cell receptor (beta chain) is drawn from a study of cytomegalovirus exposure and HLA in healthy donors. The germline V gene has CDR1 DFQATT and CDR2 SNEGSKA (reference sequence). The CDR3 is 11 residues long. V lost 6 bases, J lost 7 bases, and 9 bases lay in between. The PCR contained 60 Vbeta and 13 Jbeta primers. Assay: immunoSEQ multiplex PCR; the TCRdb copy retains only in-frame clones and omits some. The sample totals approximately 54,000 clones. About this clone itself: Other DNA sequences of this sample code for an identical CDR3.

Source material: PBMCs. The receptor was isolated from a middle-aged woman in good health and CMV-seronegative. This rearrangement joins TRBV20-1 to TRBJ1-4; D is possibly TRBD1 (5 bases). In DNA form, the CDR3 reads TGCAGTGCCCCGGGGGGTGAAAAACTGTTTTTT. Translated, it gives CSAPGGEKLFF.